The rows below give T cell receptor beta chains drawn from one sample of a study of T-cell memory formation after mild COVID-19. TCRdb redid the calling of the 5' RACE reads with MiXCR, one entry per CDR3 protein. The sample carries hundreds of thousands of distinct CDR3 sequences, around 24% recorded once. The sequencing input was PBMCs or a T cell subset sorted from them (not recorded which). The receptors stem from an adult woman who had mild COVID-19 (a few samples of this study predate the infection). Cell type and time point are not known. CDR3s include the opening cysteine and the closing phenylalanine or tryptophan.

V gene	J gene	CDR3 protein
TRBV6-5	TRBJ2-3	CASSYSKPLKREGFESSTDTQYF
TRBV5-1	TRBJ2-7	CASSSLSGSDEQYF
TRBV18	TRBJ1-1	CASSPPRTGEAFF
TRBV29-1	TRBJ2-7	CSAGRGQGDGEQYF
TRBV4-1	TRBJ2-7	CASSPGPRVYEQYF
TRBV7-3	TRBJ2-3	CASSSSGRVDTQYF
TRBV24-1	TRBJ2-1	CAAGTSGYNEQFF
TRBV12-3/TRBV12-4	TRBJ1-2	CASRPRTGGAYGYTF
TRBV4-2	TRBJ1-2	CASSQDGQGYSGYTF
TRBV20-1	TRBJ2-3	CSAREGSGGTQYF
TRBV18	TRBJ2-1	CASSLGTTDNEQFF
TRBV5-6	TRBJ1-2	CASSPLRGPNYGYTF
TRBV7-8	TRBJ2-7	CASSLDWDRDYEQYF
TRBV20-1	TRBJ2-1	CSARDRSGARNEQFF
TRBV5-1	TRBJ1-1	CASSLAVGARMNTEAFF
TRBV7-6	TRBJ1-6	CASSLVLGGESGRGATLHF
TRBV12-3/TRBV12-4	TRBJ1-3	CASSIRNTIYF
TRBV10-2	TRBJ2-7	CASSEWTSGFKRSYEQYF
TRBV2	TRBJ2-1	CASSRTTYNEQFF
TRBV21-1	TRBJ2-5	CASSKPFEETQYF
TRBV4-2	TRBJ2-3	CASSQEGPISTDTQYF
TRBV9	TRBJ1-4	CASSVDRVREKLFF